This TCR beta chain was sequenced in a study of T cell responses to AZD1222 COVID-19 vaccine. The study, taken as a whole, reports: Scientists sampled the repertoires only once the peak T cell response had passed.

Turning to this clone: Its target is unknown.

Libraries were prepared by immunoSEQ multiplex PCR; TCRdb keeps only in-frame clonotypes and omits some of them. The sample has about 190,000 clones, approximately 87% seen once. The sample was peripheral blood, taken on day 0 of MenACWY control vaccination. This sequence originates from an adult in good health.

CDR3 coding DNA: TGTGCCAGCAGTTGGGACTTTTATGGCTACACCTTC. It encodes CASSWDFYGYTF. The J gene is TRBJ1-2, the V gene TRBV12-3 or TRBV12-4; possible D gene TRBD1, 5 bases. Trimming pared 4 bases from V and 5 bases from J, leaving 8 bases between. This CDR3 contains 12 residues.